This TCR beta chain was sequenced in a study of cytomegalovirus exposure and HLA in healthy donors. The CDR3 is made up of 15 amino acids. Germline values: CDR1 SNHLY, CDR2 FYNNEI. The V gene lost 8 bases and the J gene lost 3 bases, with 17 bases spanning the gap. In the PCR, 60 Vbeta and 13 Jbeta primers were used. TCRdb keeps only in-frame clones here, not all; method: immunoSEQ multiplex PCR. Of about 150,000 clones detected, roughly 74% appear once; the ten largest clones hold 2.5% to 3%. The material sequenced was PBMCs. This chain joins TRBV2 and TRBJ1-5; no reliable D call. The source is a man younger than 30 in good health and CMV-seronegative. The CDR3 nucleotides read TGTGCCAGCCGCGGTGGCAGAGTTTTCAATCAGCCCCAGCATTTT. The encoded protein is CASRGGRVFNQPQHF. Full variable domain (missing parts from reference TRBV2 and TRBJ1-5): EPEVTQTPSHQVTQMGQEVILRCVPISNHLYFYWYRQILGQKVEFLVSFYNNEISEKSEIFDDQFSVERPDGSNFTLKIRSTKLEDSAMYFCASRGGRVFNQPQHFGDGTRLSIL.